The rows below give T cell receptor beta chains drawn from one sample of a study of control samples from healthy donors and cancer patients. Sequencing was performed with immunoSEQ multiplex PCR; in TCRdb, only in-frame clones are kept and a portion is missing. The data contain around 84,000 clones, 91% of them singletons. Sequences were obtained from blood. Source of these receptors: a man aged 25 to 40 in good health. Both conserved end residues are part of each CDR3. D genes are given only for firm matches. Clone size, where shown, is once, few, many, or a class for clones that have expanded.

clone_size j_call v_call d_call cdr3_nt cdr3_aa
NA TRBJ2-2 TRBV9 NA TGTGCCAGCAGCAAGGTAATAGATACCGGGGAGCTGTTTTTT CASSKVIDTGELFF
NA TRBJ2-7 TRBV27 TRBD2 TGTGCCAGTGCTCCGGGACTAGCGGGCCCCTCCTACGAGCAGTACTTC CASAPGLAGPSYEQYF
NA TRBJ1-5 TRBV27 TRBD1 TGTGCCAGCGGGACAGCCGGGAGCAATCAGCCCCAGCATTTT CASGTAGSNQPQHF
NA TRBJ1-6 TRBV5-1 NA TGCGCCAGCAGCTTGGATGGGCCCCCCGGTTCACCCCTCCACTTT CASSLDGPPGSPLHF
NA TRBJ2-7 TRBV6-6 TRBD2 TGTGCCAGCAGTTACCTCCGGGGCGGGGGATTTTACGAGCAGTACTTC CASSYLRGGGFYEQYF
NA TRBJ1-1 TRBV6-2/TRBV6-3 TRBD1 TGTGCCAGCAGCTTGACAGGGTTTAACACTGAAGCTTTCTTT CASSLTGFNTEAFF
NA TRBJ1-3 TRBV6-2/TRBV6-3 NA TGTGCCAGCAGTTACTCGAGGCTTATCTCTGGAAACACCATATATTTT CASSYSRLISGNTIYF
NA TRBJ1-2 TRBV28 TRBD1 TGTGCCAGCAGTACTGGGACAGGGGGGAGACTAAACTATGGCTACACCTTC CASSTGTGGRLNYGYTF
once TRBJ2-7 TRBV6-1 TRBD1 TGTGCCAGCAGTGAAGGCAGGGGGATCCTTTACGAGCAGTACTTC CASSEGRGILYEQYF
NA TRBJ1-3 TRBV15 TRBD1 TGTGCCACCAGCAGGGATGCCGGGACAGCTTTTAAGACTGGAAACACCATATATTTT CATSRDAGTAFKTGNTIYF
NA TRBJ2-1 TRBV7-3 NA TGTGCCAGCGGCCTCCAGGGGTTCAATGAGCAGTTCTTC CASGLQGFNEQFF
NA TRBJ2-1 TRBV2 NA TGTGCCAGCAGTTCGATTTTCAACAATGAGCAGTTCTTC CASSSIFNNEQFF
NA TRBJ2-2 TRBV5-6 TRBD1 TGTGCCAGCAGCCGGGACAGCCGCTACACCGGGGAGCTGTTTTTT CASSRDSRYTGELFF
NA TRBJ2-3 TRBV6-5 TRBD2 TGTGCCGGAAAAGCGGGACTCACAGATACGCAGTATTTT CAGKAGLTDTQYF
NA TRBJ1-5 TRBV6-6 NA TGTGCCAGCAGTTACGCCAGACAGAGTAATCAGCCCCAGCATTTT CASSYARQSNQPQHF
NA TRBJ1-3 TRBV4-1 TRBD1 TGCGCCAGCAGCCAAGATCCAGGCAGGGGGGGCGTTGGAAACACCATATATTTT CASSQDPGRGGVGNTIYF
once TRBJ2-7 TRBV5-6 TRBD1 TGTGCCAGCAGCCACAGGGGGCGAGGAAGTGGTGGTGCTGAGCAGTACTTC CASSHRGRGSGGAEQYF
NA TRBJ1-5 TRBV7-9 TRBD1 TGTGCCAGCAGCTCAAGGGGACAGCCAAATCAGCCCCAGCATTTT CASSSRGQPNQPQHF
NA TRBJ2-5 TRBV12-3/TRBV12-4 TRBD2 TGTGCCAGCAGGAGACTAGCGGAAGAGACCCAGTACTTC CASRRLAEETQYF
NA TRBJ2-1 TRBV3-1/TRBV3-2 NA TGTGCCAGCAGCCAGGCCGCGCGGAATGAGCAGTTCTTC CASSQAARNEQFF
NA TRBJ2-7 TRBV3-1/TRBV3-2 TRBD2 TGTGCCAGCAGCCAAGAGGGACTAGCCGTTTACGAGCAGTACTTC CASSQEGLAVYEQYF
NA TRBJ1-6 TRBV28 NA TGTGCCAGCAGTTTAGGCGGGACGGGGAATTCACCCCTCCACTTT CASSLGGTGNSPLHF
NA TRBJ2-1 TRBV6-5 NA TGTGCCAGCAGTTACGCGGGGGCTGCCAATGAGCAGTTCTTC CASSYAGAANEQFF
NA TRBJ1-5 TRBV5-6 NA TGTGCCAGCAGCTTACGAAATTATCGCAATCAGCCCCAGCATTTT CASSLRNYRNQPQHF
NA TRBJ1-4 TRBV5-8 NA TGTGCCAGCAGCTTGGTTGGGGGAGTAGGGAACGCTGAAAAACTGTTTTTT CASSLVGGVGNAEKLFF
once TRBJ2-5 TRBV7-9 NA TGTGCCAGCAGCTTAGTCGGTCTGGACGAAGAGACCCAGTACTTC CASSLVGLDEETQYF
once TRBJ2-7 TRBV28 NA TGTGCCAGCAGCCCCCCCGGGTACGAGCAGTACTTC CASSPPGYEQYF
NA TRBJ1-6 TRBV5-1 NA TGCGCCAGCAGCTTCTCAGCTCAGTCCTATAATTCACCCCTCCACTTT CASSFSAQSYNSPLHF
NA TRBJ2-7 TRBV11-3 NA TGTGCCAGCAGCTTAGATGTTGCCTACGAGCAGTACTTC CASSLDVAYEQYF
NA TRBJ2-7 TRBV29-1 TRBD2 TGCAGCCCTCGGGTGGGTAGCGGGGCCAATACCTACGAGCAGTACTTC CSPRVGSGANTYEQYF
NA TRBJ2-1 TRBV4-1 TRBD2 TGCGCCAGCAGCCAAGTAGACCTTGGACTAGCGGGAGCTAATGAGCAGTTCTTC CASSQVDLGLAGANEQFF
NA TRBJ1-1 TRBV28 NA TGTGCCAGCAGTTCGGTTCCCTCGGGGAGGAACACTGAAGCTTTCTTT CASSSVPSGRNTEAFF
NA TRBJ1-2 TRBV24-1 NA TGTGCCACCAGTGATTCCAGAGACTATGGCTACACCTTC CATSDSRDYGYTF